Listed here are 8 T cell receptor beta chains from one sample, sequenced in a study of blood T cells in healthy people across ages. A second PCR of about 6 to 12 cycles used a sample-barcoded 5' primer and a J-beta primer mix. TCRdb processed the 5' RACE reads anew with MiXCR; each CDR3 protein has one entry. The sample lists 1.5 million to 2 million distinct CDR3 sequences; roughly 28% were seen once. The sample taken for sequencing was blood. These receptor sequences come from a woman in her twenties or thirties in good health.

The chain joins TRBV20-1 to TRBJ2-2; D may be TRBD2 (6 bases). V was clipped by 2 bases and J by 2 bases, with 18 bases between them. CDR1 is DFQATT, CDR2 SNEGSKA, per germline (reference sequence). The CDR3 consists of 17 residues. In nucleotides, the CDR3 is TGCAGTGCTAGAAACCATTTGGGGGACTTAAACACCGGGGAGCTGTTTTTT. Amino acids: CSARNHLGDLNTGELFF.

On this clonotype: A junction boundary mismatches the germline segment, possibly from a read error. CDR3 sequence: CAGSEGLAGTSYNEQFF. CDR3 DNA: TGTGCCGGCAGCGAGGGACTAGCGGGGACCTCCTACAATGAGCAGTTCTTC. V is TRBV9 and J is TRBJ2-1; 13 bases line up with TRBD2. Looked up from germline, CDR1 is SGDLS and CDR2 is YYNGEE. This CDR3 is built from 17 residues.

About this clonotype: A single base separates this from a much larger clone, so it may be a read error. V usage is TRBV5-6 and J usage is TRBJ2-5, with 7 bases identical to TRBD2. Germline V gives CDR1 SGHDT, CDR2 YYEEEE. With 2 bases clipped from V and 4 bases from J, the junction kept 8 bases outside the gene matches. The CDR3 length is 15 residues. CDR3 coding DNA: TGTGCCAGCAGCTTCGACACCCGGGGGGTAGAGACCCAGTACTTC. Amino acids: CASSFDTRGVETQYF.

At least ten counts were recorded for this clonotype. The gene calls are TRBV12-3 or TRBV12-4 and TRBJ1-1; 8 bases fit TRBD1. V dropped 3 bases and J dropped 4; count of bases not matched to a gene: 1. The CDR3 is 13 residues long. The CDR3 loop is CASSFDRGTEAFF. In DNA form, the CDR3 reads TGTGCCAGCAGTTTCGACAGGGGCACTGAAGCTTTCTTT.

This chain uses TRBV2 with TRBJ1-1; D call uncertain. V was pared by 6 bases and J by 3 bases, with 11 bases between. The CDR3 is 13 residues long. Germline CDR1 and CDR2: SNHLY and FYNNEI. Here the CDR3 reads CASRLQRDTEAFF. In nucleotides, the CDR3 is TGTGCCAGCAGATTACAGAGGGACACTGAAGCTTTCTTT.

The V call is TRBV6-2 or TRBV6-3, the J call TRBJ2-3, with a tentative D call TRBD2 (6 bases). The CDR3 runs 15 residues. Germline assignment: CDR1 MNHEY and CDR2 SVGEGT. Trimming stripped 0 bases from V and 7 bases from J, with 14 bases between. Here the CDR3 DNA reads TGTGCCAGCAGTTACTCCCGGCTAGCGAGAAATACGCAGTATTTT. It codes for CASSYSRLARNTQYF.

At least ten counts were recorded for this clonotype. In DNA form, the CDR3 reads TGTGCCAGCAGTGGCGGTGGGAGGTGGGAGACCCAGTACTTC. Its protein product is CASSGGGRWETQYF. This chain uses TRBV12-3 or TRBV12-4 with TRBJ2-5; weak D call: TRBD2 (6 bases). CDR3 length: 14 amino acids. V lost 5 bases to trimming and J lost 5 bases, with 15 bases between them.

Comment on this clonotype: This is likely a read error, given that the CDR3 carries no conserved phenylalanine or tryptophan at its end. This sequence joins TRBV12-3 or TRBV12-4 and TRBJ1-6; D remains unclear. The CDR3 runs to 14 residues. V was clipped by 6 bases and J by 5 bases, with 11 bases between them. The CDR3: CASRAPGHNSPLHC. The CDR3 DNA reads TGTGCCAGCAGGGCCCCGGGCCATAATTCACCCCTCCACTGT.